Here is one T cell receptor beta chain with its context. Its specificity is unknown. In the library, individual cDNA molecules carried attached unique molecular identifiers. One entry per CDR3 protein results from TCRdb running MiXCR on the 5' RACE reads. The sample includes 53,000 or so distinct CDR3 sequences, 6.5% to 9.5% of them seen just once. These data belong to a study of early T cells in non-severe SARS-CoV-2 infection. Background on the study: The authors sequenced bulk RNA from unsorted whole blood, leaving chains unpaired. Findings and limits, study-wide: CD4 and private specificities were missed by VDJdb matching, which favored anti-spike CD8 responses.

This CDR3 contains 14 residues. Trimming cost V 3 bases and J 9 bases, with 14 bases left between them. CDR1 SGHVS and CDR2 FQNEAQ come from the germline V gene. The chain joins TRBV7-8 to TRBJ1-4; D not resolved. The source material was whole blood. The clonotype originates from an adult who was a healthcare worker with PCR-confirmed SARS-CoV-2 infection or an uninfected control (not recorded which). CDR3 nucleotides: TGTGCCAGCAGCTTTCAAGTCTCGAGCAAAAAACTGTTTTTT. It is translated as CASSFQVSSKKLFF.